This T cell receptor (beta chain) was recorded in a study of regulatory T cells in long-lasting Graves disease. Germline V gene sequence: CDR1 SGHRS, CDR2 YFSETQ. The CDR3 runs 13 residues. The germline V and J ends were trimmed by 5 bases and 6 bases, with 14 bases remaining between them. Researchers made TCR beta libraries by using iRepertoire HTBI primers and running Arm-PCR on CDR3 regions. In TCRdb, the multiplex PCR reads were re-called with MiXCR into one record per CDR3 protein. The table shows about 450,000 distinct CDR3 sequences, with 11% to 15% occurring only once. The time point denotes: newly diagnosed GD, antithyroid drugs for less than 3 months. The TCR library was made from RNA extracted from PBMCs. This sample also belongs to another study, concerning T cells in Graves' hyperthyroidism and ophthalmopathy.

The sequencing here drew on peripheral blood mononuclear cells (PBMCs), taken at new diagnosis, from a patient treated with antithyroid drugs. The receptor comes from a woman in her forties or fifties with Graves disease. This sequence joins TRBV5-1 and TRBJ1-2, with D uncertain. CDR3 loop: CASSGGSLDGYTF. The CDR3 DNA reads TGCGCCAGCAGTGGCGGGTCCCTAGATGGCTACACCTTC.